These 6 T cell receptor beta chains were sequenced from one sample in a study of blood T cells in healthy people across ages. A sample-barcoded 5' primer and a J-beta primer mix were used in a second PCR of roughly 6 to 11 cycles. TCRdb analysed the 5' RACE reads with MiXCR anew, one entry per CDR3 protein. Among roughly 730,000 distinct CDR3 sequences listed, approximately 53% were seen once. The specimen sequenced was blood. These receptors were taken from a man in his forties in good health.

By frequency in the sample, this clonotype is hyperexpanded (1% or more). A much more abundant neighbour one base away suggests this may be a read error. The CDR3 region has the DNA TGCAGCGTTGGGCTGCTGACAGGTTACAATGAGCAGTACTTC. Amino acid sequence: CSVGLLTGYNEQYF. The chain has TRBV29-1 and TRBJ2-1, with D possibly being TRBD1 (6 bases). The last part of the DNA fits TRBJ2-7 better; the J call may be wrong. Germline values: CDR1 SQVTM, CDR2 ANQGSEA. The CDR3 has 14 residues.

This clonotype showed up just once. The genes are TRBV6-2 or TRBV6-3 and TRBJ2-1, with unresolved D. V was trimmed by 0 bases and J by 0 bases, leaving 9 bases between them. CDR1 and CDR2 from the germline V gene are MNHEY and SVGEGT. The CDR3 totals 16 residues. The CDR3 protein is CASSYSLSGSYNEQFF. The CDR3 DNA reads as TGTGCCAGCAGTTACTCCTTATCGGGCTCCTACAATGAGCAGTTCTTC.

The chain is built from TRBV12-3 or TRBV12-4 and TRBJ2-3; D unresolved. The CDR3 runs to 14 residues. The V gene lost 3 bases and the J gene lost 0 bases, with 7 bases spanning the gap. Here the CDR3 DNA reads TGTGCCAGCAGTTTGGACGTTAGCACAGATACGCAGTATTTT. Protein sequence: CASSLDVSTDTQYF.

This clonotype has a handful of counts. The rearrangement joins TRBV28 to TRBJ2-7; D may be TRBD2 (6 bases). The CDR3 sequence is 16 residues long. The germline V and J ends were trimmed by 3 bases and 4 bases, with 19 bases remaining between them. Germline V CDR1 and CDR2: MDHEN, SYDVKM. The chain's CDR3 is CASSFHLASLVYEQYF. CDR3 sequence (DNA): TGTGCCAGCAGTTTTCATCTAGCGTCTTTGGTTTACGAGCAGTACTTC. Filled out from reference TRBV28 and TRBJ2-7, the complete variable domain reads DVKVTQSSRYLVKRTGEKVFLECVQDMDHENMFWYRQDPGLGLRLIYFSYDVKMKEKGDIPEGYSVSREKKERFSLILESASTNQTSMYLCASSFHLASLVYEQYFGPGTRLTVT.

This rearrangement joins TRBV20-1 to TRBJ2-7; 7 nucleotides match TRBD1. CDR3 length: 10 amino acids. Germline V CDR1 and CDR2: DFQATT, SNEGSKA (reference sequence). V was clipped by 5 bases and J by 6 bases; unmatched bases: 1. The chain's CDR3 is CSADRVEQYF. In DNA form, the CDR3 reads TGCAGTGCTGACAGGGTCGAGCAGTACTTC.

The gene calls are TRBV9 and TRBJ2-6; TRBD1 aligns across 7 bases. With 0 bases clipped from V and 0 bases from J, the junction kept 12 bases outside the gene matches. CDR1 SGDLS and CDR2 YYNGEE come from the germline V gene. CDR3 length: 20 residues. The CDR3 DNA reads TGTGCCAGCAGCGTAGCTACAGGGGATGTGACACACTCTGGGGCCAACGTCCTGACTTTC. It codes for CASSVATGDVTHSGANVLTF.